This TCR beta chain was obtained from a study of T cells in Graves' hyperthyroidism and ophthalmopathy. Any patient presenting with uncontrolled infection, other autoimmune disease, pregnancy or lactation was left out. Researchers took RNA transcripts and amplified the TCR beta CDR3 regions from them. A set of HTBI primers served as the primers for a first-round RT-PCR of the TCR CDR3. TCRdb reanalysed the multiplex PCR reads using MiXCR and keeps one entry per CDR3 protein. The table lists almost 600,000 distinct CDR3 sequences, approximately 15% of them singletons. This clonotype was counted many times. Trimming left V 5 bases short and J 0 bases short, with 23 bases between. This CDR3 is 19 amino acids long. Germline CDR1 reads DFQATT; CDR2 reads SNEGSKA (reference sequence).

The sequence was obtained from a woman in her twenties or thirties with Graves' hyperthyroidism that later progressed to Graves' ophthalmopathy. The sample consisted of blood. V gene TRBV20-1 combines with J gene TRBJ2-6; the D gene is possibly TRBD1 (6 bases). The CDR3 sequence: CSASKLGAVAYSGANVLTF. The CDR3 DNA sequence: TGCAGTGCTTCCAAGCTGGGGGCAGTTGCTTACTCTGGGGCCAACGTCCTGACTTTC.